This TCR beta chain is from a study of T cells in localized non-small cell lung cancer. This clone was counted only a few times. Its target is unknown. Study outcomes and limitations: Median detection of top 100 tumor clones in adjacent lung was under 75 clones. With higher T cell density in blood came longer overall survival. Investigators sequenced only a single tumor region, leaving heterogeneity possible. Maximal T cell clonality occurred in uninvolved adjacent lung, with tumor ranking below it.

With 0 bases clipped from V and 10 bases from J, the junction kept 4 bases outside the gene matches. Germline CDR1 SGHAT, CDR2 FQNNGV. This CDR3 is 14 amino acids long. Sequencing used immunoSEQ multiplex PCR; TCRdb keeps in-frame clones, though not all of them. Counted here are about 36,000 clones, around 88% occurring once; the ten biggest clones make up under 8%. V usage is TRBV11-2 and J usage is TRBJ2-5; 11 positions agree with TRBD2. Sequencing was performed on peripheral blood, taken before any cancer treatment. The clonotype originates from a woman aged 40-70 years with stage I lung adenocarcinoma. Here the CDR3 DNA reads TGTGCCAGCAGCTTAGAACTAGCGGGGGTGGTCCAGTACTTC. It yields the protein CASSLELAGVVQYF.